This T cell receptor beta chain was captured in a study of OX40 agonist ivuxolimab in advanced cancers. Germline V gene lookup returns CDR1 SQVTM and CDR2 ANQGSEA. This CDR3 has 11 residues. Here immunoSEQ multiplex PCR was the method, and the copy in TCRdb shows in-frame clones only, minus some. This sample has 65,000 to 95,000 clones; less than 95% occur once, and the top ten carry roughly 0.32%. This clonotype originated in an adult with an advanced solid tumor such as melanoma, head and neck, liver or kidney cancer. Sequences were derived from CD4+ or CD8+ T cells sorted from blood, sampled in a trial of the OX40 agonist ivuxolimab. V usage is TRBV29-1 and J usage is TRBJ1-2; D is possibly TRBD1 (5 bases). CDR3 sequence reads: CSGGADDGYTF. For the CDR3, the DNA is TGCAGTGGGGGAGCGGATGATGGCTACACCTTC.